These 22 T cell receptor beta chains came from one sample sequenced in a study of blood T cell repertoires in COVID-19. The assay was immunoSEQ multiplex PCR, and TCRdb's table has in-frame clones only and misses some. Of around 300,000 clones in the sample, over 70% are singletons; the top ten hold about 5%. Sequences were obtained from PBMCs or T cells enriched from blood (not recorded which). The receptors were gathered from a man aged 25-45 years who had recovered from COVID-19.

This chain connects TRBV27 to TRBJ1-2, with TRBD1 matching 8 bases. V was clipped by 4 bases and J by 8 bases; unmatched bases: 6. The V gene's germline CDR1 is MNHEY and CDR2 SMNVEV (reference sequence). This CDR3 has 13 amino acids. CDR3 sequence: CASSSWDRKGYTF. The DNA for the CDR3 is TGTGCCAGCAGTTCCTGGGACAGGAAAGGCTACACCTTC.

The rearrangement joins TRBV3-1 (or the pseudogene TRBV3-2) to TRBJ2-1, with 8 bases aligning to TRBD2. This CDR3 has 15 amino acids. CDR1 and CDR2 from the germline V gene are LGHDT and YNNKEL (reference sequence). The V gene end was trimmed by 2 bases and the J gene end by 4 bases; junction bases not matched to a gene: 4. The CDR3 is CASSQSASGYNEQFF. Written as DNA, the CDR3 is TGTGCCAGCAGCCAATCCGCTAGCGGGTACAATGAGCAGTTCTTC.

The V gene is TRBV18, the J gene TRBJ1-5, with 9 bases lining up with TRBD1. The CDR3 totals 14 residues. The V gene end was trimmed by 5 bases and the J gene end by 6 bases; junction bases not matched to a gene: 5. The germline V gene encodes CDR1 KGHSH and CDR2 LQKENI. CDR3 nucleotides: TGTGCCAGCTCAAGAACAGGGGGCGGTCAGCCCCAGCATTTT. Translated, it gives CASSRTGGGQPQHF.

This clone was picked up one time. This chain connects TRBV14 to TRBJ2-1, with 8 bases identical to TRBD2. The CDR3 has 15 residues. Per germline, CDR1 SGHDN and CDR2 FVKESK. The trim removed 0 bases at V and 8 bases at J, leaving 6 bases unmatched. The DNA of the CDR3 is TGTGCCAGCAGCCAAGATGCGGGGGGCTGGGATGAGCAGTTCTTC. It is translated as CASSQDAGGWDEQFF.

The J gene is TRBJ2-7, the V gene TRBV6-6, with D possibly TRBD1 on 6 matching bases. Trimming cost V 6 bases and J 3 bases, with 15 bases left between them. The CDR3 spans 14 residues. Germline CDR1 is MNHNY and CDR2 is SVGAGI (reference sequence). The CDR3 coding sequence is TGTGCCAGCAGCCCGAGGACAGAAGTCTACGAGCAGTACTTC. This codes for CASSPRTEVYEQYF.

V gene TRBV2 combines with J gene TRBJ1-1; D perhaps matches TRBD1 (5 bases). V lost 6 bases and J 2 bases, leaving 10 bases between the germline ends. This CDR3 region has 13 residues. Germline V gene sequence: CDR1 SNHLY, CDR2 FYNNEI. The DNA for the CDR3 is TGTGCCAGCAGCTTGACAGTTAACACTGAAGCTTTCTTT. The encoded protein is CASSLTVNTEAFF.

This chain joins TRBV25-1 and TRBJ2-3; maybe TRBD1 (5 bases). The V gene's germline CDR1 is MGHDK and CDR2 SYGVNS. This CDR3 comprises 16 residues. Trimming shortened V by 8 bases and J by 3 bases, and 21 bases separated the two germline ends. This CDR3 is CASSNLRVGSTDTQYF. DNA of the CDR3: TGTGCCAGCTCAAACCTCAGGGTGGGGTCGACAGATACGCAGTATTTT.

CDR3 coding DNA: TGTGCCAGCAGACGGGAATACGAGCAGTACTTC. Its protein is CASRREYEQYF. V usage is TRBV2 and J usage is TRBJ2-7, with D possibly matching TRBD2 (5 bases). The germline gives CDR1 SNHLY, CDR2 FYNNEI. The CDR3 is made up of 11 amino acids. With 6 bases removed from V and 4 bases from J, the gap between germline ends came to 7 bases. The whole variable domain, remainder taken from reference TRBV2 and TRBJ2-7, is EPEVTQTPSHQVTQMGQEVILRCVPISNHLYFYWYRQILGQKVEFLVSFYNNEISEKSEIFDDQFSVERPDGSNFTLKIRSTKLEDSAMYFCASRREYEQYFGPGTRLTVT.

This clone has a single count. The chain couples TRBV5-1 to TRBJ2-7; D gene uncertain. The CDR3 runs to 13 residues. V was clipped by 1 base and J by 0 bases, with 5 bases between them. Germline V gives CDR1 SGHRS, CDR2 YFSETQ. The CDR3 region is CASSLFNSYEQYF. The DNA for the CDR3 is TGCGCCAGCAGCTTGTTCAACTCCTACGAGCAGTACTTC.

V is TRBV7-8 and J is TRBJ1-1, with D unclear. Trimming cost V 1 base and J 7 bases, with 7 bases left between them. Germline CDR1 is SGHVS and CDR2 is FQNEAQ. This CDR3 is built from 12 residues. CDR3 sequence reads: CASSLGQNEAFF. The DNA for the CDR3 is TGTGCCAGCAGCTTAGGTCAGAATGAAGCTTTCTTT.

In its sample, this clone was seen many times. The J gene is TRBJ1-6, the V gene TRBV28; 11 bases are a match to TRBD1. The trim removed 5 bases at V and 8 bases at J, leaving 5 bases unmatched. Looked up from germline, CDR1 is MDHEN and CDR2 is SYDVKM. The CDR3 has 15 residues. For the CDR3, the DNA is TGTGCCAGCAGTCCTACGGGACAGGGGGATTCACCCCTCCACTTT. Protein product: CASSPTGQGDSPLHF.

The gene calls are TRBV10-1 and TRBJ2-2, with D possibly being TRBD1 (6 bases). V was shortened by 4 bases and J by 4 bases, with 13 bases between the two germline ends. Per the germline V gene, CDR1 is WNHNN and CDR2 is SYGVQD (reference sequence). This CDR3 region has 15 residues. CDR3 amino acids: CASSAAGVGTGELFF. In nucleotides, the CDR3 is TGCGCCAGCAGTGCGGCAGGGGTGGGCACCGGGGAGCTGTTTTTT.

The J gene is TRBJ2-1, the V gene TRBV5-1, with D maybe TRBD2 (6 bases). This CDR3 is 15 amino acids long. Germline V gene lookup returns CDR1 SGHRS and CDR2 YFSETQ. V was cut by 4 bases and J by 4 bases, with 15 bases left in between. Here the CDR3 reads CASSTGTDNYNEQFF. CDR3 DNA sequence: TGCGCCAGCAGCACCGGGACTGATAATTACAATGAGCAGTTCTTC.

V usage is TRBV5-4 and J usage is TRBJ1-1; D not certain. Deletions cut 0 bases from V and 2 bases from J, with 8 bases between. The CDR3 covers 14 residues. Looked up from germline, CDR1 is SGHNT and CDR2 is YYREEE (reference sequence). CDR3 amino acids: CASSLAAGNTEAFF. CDR3 nucleotides: TGTGCCAGCAGCTTGGCAGCGGGAAACACTGAAGCTTTCTTT.

Written as DNA, the CDR3 is TGTGCCAGCAACCTGGACGGGACAGGTGAAGCTTTCTTT. This sequence encodes CASNLDGTGEAFF. The J gene is TRBJ1-1, the V gene TRBV7-9; 8 bases are a match to TRBD1. The trim removed 7 bases at V and 7 bases at J, leaving 8 bases unmatched. This CDR3 is built from 13 residues. CDR1 and CDR2 (germline): SEHNR, FQNEAQ (reference sequence).

CDR3 protein: CASSLKGGGTYEQYF. DNA for the CDR3: TGTGCCAGCAGCTTGAAGGGCGGGGGGACGTACGAGCAGTACTTC. The rearrangement joins TRBV7-9 to TRBJ2-7; 8 bases match TRBD2. CDR3 length: 15 amino acids. With 3 bases clipped from V and 4 bases from J, the junction kept 8 bases outside the gene matches. CDR1 is SEHNR and CDR2 is FQNEAQ in the germline V gene (reference sequence).

This chain uses TRBV5-1 with TRBJ2-5, with D possibly matching TRBD1 (6 bases). The germline gives CDR1 SGHRS, CDR2 YFSETQ. This CDR3 is 14 amino acids long. V lost 0 bases, J lost 3 bases, and 9 bases lay in between. In DNA, the CDR3 is TGCGCCAGCAGCTTGGACCGGACAGAAGAGACCCAGTACTTC. Protein product: CASSLDRTEETQYF.

Of note for this clone: One end of the junction varies from germline; a read error may be responsible. The chain links TRBV13 to TRBJ2-1; TRBD1 is a possible D gene (6 bases). This CDR3 is built from 21 residues. Germline CDR1 is PRHDT and CDR2 is FYEKMQ (reference sequence). CDR3 loop: CACSLFLGEREGEHKDNEQFF. As DNA, the CDR3 is TGTGCCTGCAGCTTATTCTTGGGGGAGCGTGAGGGGGAGCACAAAGACAATGAGCAGTTCTTC.

The chain couples TRBV6-5 to TRBJ1-2, with 8 bases matching TRBD1. Trimming took 2 bases from V and 4 from J; bases not matched to a gene: 3. The CDR3 length is 14 residues. From germline, CDR1 is MNHEY and CDR2 SVGAGI. The CDR3 loop reads CASSYPDRAYGYTF. The CDR3 DNA is TGTGCCAGCAGTTACCCGGACAGGGCCTATGGCTACACCTTC.

This sequence joins TRBV25-1 and TRBJ2-2; 8 nucleotides line up with TRBD1. The CDR3 length is 17 residues. Germline lookup yields CDR1 MGHDK and CDR2 SYGVNS. The V segment lost 4 bases and the J segment 6 bases; nucleotides outside the gene matches: 13. The CDR3 loop is CASSGFSSGGFAGELFF. CDR3 nucleotides: TGTGCCAGCAGTGGTTTTTCGTCAGGGGGCTTTGCCGGGGAGCTGTTTTTT. The variable domain in full, with the rest retrieved from reference TRBV25-1 and TRBJ2-2, is EADIYQTPRYLVIGTGKKITLECSQTMGHDKMYWYQQDPGMELHLIHYSYGVNSTEKGDLSSESTVSRIRTEHFPLTLESARPSHTSQYLCASSGFSSGGFAGELFFGEGSRLTVL.

The CDR3 region is CASSSAERASSYNEQFF. Here the CDR3 DNA reads TGTGCCAGCAGCTCAGCTGAGCGGGCCAGCTCCTACAATGAGCAGTTCTTC. V and J are TRBV7-9 and TRBJ2-1, with D tentatively TRBD2 (6 bases). This CDR3 has 17 amino acids. Germline CDR1 reads SEHNR; CDR2 reads FQNEAQ (reference sequence). Trimming removed 4 bases at V and 0 bases at J, with 16 bases between.

The genes are TRBV7-9 and TRBJ2-2, with D hard to call. The CDR3 extends over 14 amino acids. The V end was cut by 1 base, the J end by 1 base, with 4 bases between. Germline V gene lookup returns CDR1 SEHNR and CDR2 FQNEAQ (reference sequence). This CDR3 reads CASSLDMNTGELFF. The DNA of the CDR3 is TGTGCCAGCAGCTTAGATATGAACACCGGGGAGCTGTTTTTT.